This T cell receptor beta chain comes out of a study of T cell responses to AZD1222 COVID-19 vaccine. General observations from the study: The donors showed a predominance of white British ancestry and of females, with possible underestimation of clonal diversity.

Comments on this clone: Its antigen is unidentified.

Germline V lookup: CDR1 MDHEN, CDR2 SYDVKM. The CDR3 is 15 residues long. J gave up 2 bases and V 5 bases, and 9 bases lay outside the gene matches. Produced via immunoSEQ multiplex PCR; TCRdb's table is partial and in-frame only. The sample consists of about 47,000 clones, approximately 79% of them appearing once. Here the sequenced sample was peripheral blood, taken on day 0 of MenACWY control vaccination. This sequence was found in an adult in good health. The V call is TRBV28, the J call TRBJ2-7; TRBD1 aligns across 7 bases. In DNA, the CDR3 is TGTGCCAGCAGTACCTCAGACAGGGCCCCCTACGAGCAGTACTTC. Its translation is CASSTSDRAPYEQYF. Variable domain in full (rest from reference TRBV28 and TRBJ2-7): DVKVTQSSRYLVKRTGEKVFLECVQDMDHENMFWYRQDPGLGLRLIYFSYDVKMKEKGDIPEGYSVSREKKERFSLILESASTNQTSMYLCASSTSDRAPYEQYFGPGTRLTVT.